The sequence of this T cell receptor (beta chain) was determined in a study of T cell changes during pregnancy in multiple sclerosis. From germline, CDR1 is SGHRS and CDR2 YFSETQ. The V end was cut by 5 bases, the J end by 1 base, with 6 bases between. The length of the CDR3 is 12 residues. Clones were sequenced by immunoSEQ multiplex PCR, and TCRdb holds only the in-frame ones, with some missing. The sample gives under 30,000 clones, about 86% of which show up once; approximately 1% is in the top ten. The source was CD4+ T cells from peripheral blood mononuclear cells, collected in the first trimester of pregnancy. This sequence was found in a female donor in good health, enrolled as a control in a pregnancy study. The chain joins TRBV5-1 to TRBJ2-5; D unresolved. CDR3 amino acids: CASRKLQETQYF. The CDR3 DNA reads TGCGCCAGCAGGAAGCTCCAAGAGACCCAGTACTTC.